The T cell receptor (beta chain) under discussion was sequenced for a study of CDR3 diversity in severe acne. As for this clonotype: At one boundary the junction diverges from the germline segment, which might be a read error.

TCRdb passed the PCR reads through MiXCR, listing each CDR3 protein once. The sample carries about 86,000 distinct CDR3 sequences, under 65% recorded once. The CDR3 contains 12 residues. Looked up from germline, CDR1 is PRHDT and CDR2 is FYEKMQ (reference sequence). The V gene is TRBV13, the J gene TRBJ2-7; unclear D gene. This receptor was obtained from a male donor in good health, without acne. The sample comprised blood. The CDR3 nucleotides are TGCGCCAGCAGCTTGGACGTATACGAGCAGTACTTC. Its protein is CASSLDVYEQYF.